These 19 T cell receptor beta chains were all obtained from the same sample, sequenced in a study of T-cell reconstitution after alpha-beta-depleted transplantation in children. Their antigen targets remain unknown. Unique molecular identifiers were used to barcode this TCRbeta library. Each CDR3 protein is one row after TCRdb ran MiXCR on the PCR reads. The table has some 300,000 distinct CDR3 sequences, nearly 8% seen once. The study, taken as a whole, reports: T-cell numbers and diversity one year post-transplant derived largely from freshly generated T cells.

Sequencing used peripheral blood, obtained 360 days after TCRalphabeta/CD19-depleted stem cell transplant. Receptors were obtained from a female patient between 2 and 15 years old who had a stem cell transplant for Fanconi anemia, so the T cells may come from the graft donor.

This clonotype was found a few times. The CDR3 coding sequence is TGTGCCAGCAGTGGGGACAGGTTGGAGGCCTATGGCTACACCTTC. Protein product: CASSGDRLEAYGYTF. The rearrangement links TRBV25-1 to TRBJ1-2; 8 positions match TRBD1. V was pared by 4 bases and J by 4 bases, with 8 bases of the junction left unmatched. Germline CDR1 reads MGHDK; CDR2 reads SYGVNS. This CDR3 has 15 residues.

Ten or more counts support this clonotype. The V gene is TRBV7-8, the J gene TRBJ2-3; 7 nucleotides match TRBD2. The ends lost 5 bases at V and 2 bases at J; junction bases unmatched: 7. The CDR3 runs to 15 residues. In germline, CDR1 is SGHVS, CDR2 FQNEAQ. DNA for the CDR3: TGTGCCAGCAGCCGGACTAGTTTTCCCACAGATACGCAGTATTTT. Amino acid sequence: CASSRTSFPTDTQYF.

The V call is TRBV27, the J call TRBJ1-2; the D is unclear. Germline CDR1 reads MNHEY; CDR2 reads SMNVEV (reference sequence). V was shortened by 5 bases and J by 4 bases, with 11 bases between the two germline ends. The CDR3 contains 13 residues. CDR3 amino acids: CASSPRESYGYTF. In nucleotides, the CDR3 is TGTGCCAGCAGTCCCCGGGAGTCCTATGGCTACACCTTC.

This clonotype was observed a few times. This chain connects TRBV7-9 to TRBJ2-6; maybe TRBD2 (6 bases). The CDR3 loop spans 17 amino acids. Germline CDR1 reads SEHNR; CDR2 reads FQNEAQ (reference sequence). Trimming took 1 base from V and 1 from J, leaving 11 bases between them. In nucleotides, the CDR3 is TGTGCCAGCAGCTTAGTATGGGGGGATTCTGGGGCCAACGTCCTGACTTTC. As protein: CASSLVWGDSGANVLTF.

This clonotype was detected a few times. A junction end diverges from the germline sequence, so it may reflect a read error. The chain carries TRBV2 and TRBJ1-1; TRBD1 matches 7 bases. The length of the CDR3 is 14 residues. Germline CDR1 SNHLY, CDR2 FYNNEI. CDR3 in amino acids: CASSEQTGNPEAFF. CDR3 sequence (DNA): TGTGCCAGCAGTGAACAGACAGGGAACCCTGAAGCTTTCTTT.

This clonotype has ten or more counts. V and J are TRBV5-1 and TRBJ2-1; D perhaps matches TRBD2 (5 bases). Germline CDR1 reads SGHRS; CDR2 reads YFSETQ. CDR3 length: 15 amino acids. V lost 4 bases and J lost 0, with 11 bases in between. The CDR3, as DNA: TGCGCCAGCAGCGTCGGGGTCAGCTCCTACAATGAGCAGTTCTTC. This sequence encodes CASSVGVSSYNEQFF.

This clonotype showed up many times. This chain connects TRBV20-1 to TRBJ2-2; D gene ambiguous. This CDR3 has 13 residues. Germline V gives CDR1 DFQATT, CDR2 SNEGSKA (reference sequence). Trimming took 4 bases from V and 3 from J, leaving 9 bases between them. CDR3: CSAKDQYTGELFF. CDR3 DNA sequence: TGCAGTGCTAAGGACCAGTACACCGGGGAGCTGTTTTTT.

This clonotype was seen only a few times. The chain has TRBV6-4 and TRBJ1-2; 8 bases match TRBD1. The CDR3 length is 15 residues. Germline loops: CDR1 MRHNA, CDR2 SNTAGT. V dropped 4 bases and J dropped 2; count of bases not matched to a gene: 6. The CDR3 reads CASSVHRGENYGYTF. The CDR3 DNA reads TGTGCCAGCAGTGTCCACAGGGGGGAAAACTATGGCTACACCTTC.

This clonotype showed up many times. This chain joins TRBV12-3 or TRBV12-4 and TRBJ2-3, with 8 bases fitting TRBD2. The CDR3 covers 15 residues. The V segment lost 0 bases and the J segment 6 bases; nucleotides outside the gene matches: 5. CDR3 nucleotides: TGTGCCAGCAGTTTAGCAAGCGGGGGTTGGGATACGCAGTATTTT. This sequence encodes CASSLASGGWDTQYF.

This clonotype has a count of ten or more. The V gene is TRBV15, the J gene TRBJ1-1; D unresolved. V was shortened by 0 bases and J by 1 base, with 9 bases between the two germline ends. CDR3 length equals 15 residues. The germline gives CDR1 LNHNV, CDR2 YYDKDF (reference sequence). DNA of the CDR3: TGTGCCACCAGCAGAGATCTGGGTGGGAACACTGAAGCTTTCTTT. This translates into CATSRDLGGNTEAFF.

This chain links TRBV18 with TRBJ2-5, with 12 bases fitting TRBD2. The CDR3 consists of 16 residues. Germline loops: CDR1 KGHSH, CDR2 LQKENI. Trimming at V came to 3 bases and at J to 4 bases, leaving 6 bases not matched to a gene. CDR3 DNA sequence: TGTGCCAGCTCACCGAGACTAGCGGGGGTGAGAGAGACCCAGTACTTC. This encodes CASSPRLAGVRETQYF.

V and J are TRBV28 and TRBJ1-2; no reliable D call. With 8 bases removed from V and 1 base from J, the gap between germline ends came to 23 bases. Germline CDR1 and CDR2: MDHEN and SYDVKM. The CDR3 sequence is 17 residues long. The DNA for the CDR3 is TGTGCCAGCTTCCAGTTGAAAGGCTCCAACTTTAACTATGGCTACACCTTC. This encodes CASFQLKGSNFNYGYTF.

This chain connects TRBV10-3 to TRBJ1-2, with D possibly matching TRBD1 (6 bases). V lost 4 bases and J 4 bases, leaving 7 bases between the germline ends. CDR1 ENHRY and CDR2 SYGVKD come from the germline V gene. This CDR3 comprises 12 residues. The CDR3 spells CAISGGLYGYTF. CDR3 nucleotides: TGTGCCATCAGTGGGGGGCTCTATGGCTACACCTTC.

This sequence joins TRBV3-1 and TRBJ1-2; D remains ambiguous. V lost 3 bases to trimming and J lost 4 bases, with 15 bases between them. The CDR3 contains 15 residues. Looked up from germline, CDR1 is LGHDT and CDR2 is YNNKEL (reference sequence). Written as DNA, the CDR3 is TGTGCCAGCAGCCAGGTGGGGAGCTCCCTCTATGGCTACACCTTC. As protein: CASSQVGSSLYGYTF.

Many counts were recorded for this clonotype. V gene TRBV12-3 or TRBV12-4 combines with J gene TRBJ2-7; 8 bases fit TRBD2. The CDR3 length is 16 residues. V dropped 2 bases and J dropped 2; count of bases not matched to a gene: 8. The CDR3 loop is CASSLSSGSSPYEQYF. In nucleotides, the CDR3 is TGTGCCAGCAGTTTATCCAGCGGGAGTTCTCCCTACGAGCAGTACTTC.

This rearrangement joins TRBV5-1 to TRBJ1-2; tentative D call: TRBD1 (6 bases). The CDR3 length is 15 residues. Germline CDR1 SGHRS, CDR2 YFSETQ. Between the trimmed V and J ends, which lost 2 bases and 4 bases, there was a span of 15 bases. Here the CDR3 reads CASSLGGGEIYGYTF. DNA for the CDR3: TGCGCCAGCAGCTTAGGCGGGGGCGAAATCTATGGCTACACCTTC.

The J gene is TRBJ1-1, the V gene TRBV2; tentative D call: TRBD1 (6 bases). CDR1 SNHLY and CDR2 FYNNEI come from the germline V gene. Trimming took off 7 bases at V and 8 bases at J, with 17 bases between the two ends. This CDR3 is built from 13 residues. Written as DNA, the CDR3 is TGTGCCAGCACTTCCAACCCGCAGGGGGAAGCTTTCTTT. It encodes CASTSNPQGEAFF.

This clonotype was seen a few times. The V call is TRBV6-4, the J call TRBJ2-3; 11 bases match TRBD2. With 4 bases clipped from V and 5 bases from J, the junction kept 8 bases outside the gene matches. CDR3 size: 16 residues. Germline-derived CDR1 and CDR2 are MRHNA and SNTAGT. The CDR3 loop reads CASSVHSGGAIDTQYF. The CDR3 DNA is TGTGCCAGCAGTGTCCATAGCGGGGGGGCCATAGATACGCAGTATTTT.

A few counts support this clonotype. This sequence joins TRBV10-3 and TRBJ2-6, with no clear D. The CDR3 consists of 14 residues. Germline V lookup: CDR1 ENHRY, CDR2 SYGVKD. Trimming left V 9 bases short and J 2 bases short, with 11 bases between. The CDR3 DNA follows: TGTGCCATTTCCCCCGAAACTGGGGCCAACGTCCTGACTTTC. It codes for CAISPETGANVLTF.